Each of the 10 T cell receptor beta chains below was sequenced from the same sample in a study of technical replicates of blood from a few donors. The method was immunoSEQ multiplex PCR; TCRdb's version includes in-frame clones alone and lacks a portion of them. The sample lists more than 65,000 clones, 80% to 95% occurring once. The specimen was T cells isolated from PBMCs. Receptors originate from a human donor in good health.

The chain uses TRBV7-2 and TRBJ1-1, with no clear D. V was pared by 3 bases and J by 0 bases, with 14 bases between. The V gene's germline CDR1 is SGHTA and CDR2 FQGNSA. The CDR3 length is 16 residues. The CDR3: CASSLVYPYMNTEAFF. DNA of the CDR3: TGTGCCAGCAGCTTGGTTTATCCTTACATGAACACTGAAGCTTTCTTT.

The chain combines TRBV20-1 with TRBJ2-7; D gene unclear. The CDR3 has 11 residues. With 3 bases removed from V and 2 bases from J, the gap between germline ends came to 5 bases. Germline values: CDR1 DFQATT, CDR2 SNEGSKA (reference sequence). The CDR3 sequence: CSARSAYEQYF. The CDR3 bases are TGCAGTGCTAGGAGCGCCTACGAGCAGTACTTC.

This clone showed up just a few times. The chain couples TRBV4-1 to TRBJ1-1; D gene ambiguous. From germline, CDR1 is MGHRA and CDR2 YSYEKL. There are 13 residues in the CDR3. The V end lost 1 base, the J end lost 11 bases, and 14 bases lay between the germline ends. The CDR3 nucleotides are TGCGCCAGCAGCCAAGTGTCATCCAACGAGGCTTTCTTT. As protein: CASSQVSSNEAFF.

The chain is built from TRBV11-3 and TRBJ2-2; TRBD2 might be the D (7 bases). This CDR3 is built from 15 residues. Germline loops: CDR1 SGHNT, CDR2 YENEEA. V lost 4 bases and J 4 bases, leaving 13 bases between the germline ends. This CDR3 reads CASSWGGPGTGELFF. The DNA for the CDR3 is TGTGCCAGCAGCTGGGGGGGGCCTGGCACCGGGGAGCTGTTTTTT.

The chain links TRBV5-8 to TRBJ1-1, with a possible D match to TRBD1 (6 bases). The CDR3 extends over 15 amino acids. Germline V lookup: CDR1 SGHTS, CDR2 YDEGEE. Trimming cost V 2 bases and J 5 bases, with 16 bases left between them. CDR3 loop: CASSFARGAQTEAFF. The CDR3 coding sequence is TGTGCCAGCAGCTTCGCCCGGGGGGCGCAAACTGAAGCTTTCTTT.

The V and J genes are TRBV7-8 and TRBJ1-3, with D possibly matching TRBD1 (6 bases). The CDR3 totals 15 residues. The V end lost 1 base, the J end lost 2 bases, and 9 bases lay between the germline ends. Germline CDR1 SGHVS, CDR2 FQNEAQ. The CDR3 DNA reads TGTGCCAGCAGCTTAGTTCCAGGGGCTGGAAACACCATATATTTT. Its translation is CASSLVPGAGNTIYF.

The rearrangement links TRBV5-1 to TRBJ2-5; D may be TRBD2 (5 bases). CDR3 length: 11 amino acids. Germline V gene data show CDR1 as SGHRS and CDR2 as YFSETQ. V was cut by 4 bases and J by 7 bases, with 8 bases left in between. The CDR3 here is CASSAGGTQYF. The CDR3, as DNA: TGCGCCAGCAGCGCCGGAGGGACCCAGTACTTC.

The chain has TRBV5-1 and TRBJ2-7, with TRBD2 matching over 10 bases. CDR3 length: 18 residues. Germline V gene sequence: CDR1 SGHRS, CDR2 YFSETQ. After removal of 4 bases from V and 3 bases from J, the junction contained 16 bases not matched to a gene. DNA of the CDR3: TGCGCCAGCAGCGAAGGCCTAGCGGGAGTTGGCGCAAGCTACGAGCAGTACTTC. Amino acids: CASSEGLAGVGASYEQYF.

The CDR3 spells CASKGRGLEKLFF. As DNA, the CDR3 is TGTGCCAGCAAAGGCAGGGGGCTTGAAAAACTGTTTTTT. The chain is built from TRBV14 and TRBJ1-4, with 8 bases lining up with TRBD1. Germline CDR1 reads SGHDN; CDR2 reads FVKESK. The CDR3 runs to 13 residues. V dropped 7 bases and J dropped 7; count of bases not matched to a gene: 5.

The chain links TRBV6-1 to TRBJ2-1; D not resolved. Trimming shortened V by 6 bases and J by 7 bases, and 13 bases separated the two germline ends. The CDR3 has 13 amino acids. In germline, CDR1 is MNHNS, CDR2 SASEGT. The CDR3: CASSDDVRNEQFF. The CDR3 nucleotides read TGTGCCAGCAGCGACGACGTCAGGAATGAGCAGTTCTTC.